This T cell receptor beta chain appears in the sequencing data of a study of blood T cell repertoires in COVID-19 (TCRdb year 2020). In terms of the full investigation: The collaborator samples originated in the United States, Italy and Spain and spanned the acute and convalescent phases of COVID-19. The material from the prospective study consisted of cDNA or gDNA derived from T cells, B-cell-depleted T cells, or PBMCs. Subjects who had been exposed to COVID-19, were actively infected with it, or had recovered from it provided the deeply sampled blood TCRbeta repertoires that made up the dataset. The repertoires were released in a freely available public database meant as a resource for research on the immune response to SARS-CoV-2. Samples were obtained from the ongoing ImmuneRACE study (first 160 participants) and from 1,000 to 1,500 subjects provided by 6 global collaborators. A de-identified subject ID, COVID-19 status, age in years and sex were almost always included in the sample metadata. Where HLA class I and class II types were available, the types were taken from metadata supplied by the sample provider, not from assay-based typing. On the study overall, not on this receptor specifically: The quantity of clinical and demographic metadata differed by source and by participant and was supplied without curation.

TCRbeta CDR3 regions were amplified from genomic DNA by means of the immunoSEQ Assay, a bias-controlled multiplex PCR. The study's processing was this. The number of nucleated cells in each sample was estimated from the amplification of reference gene primers within the assay. Sequence reads were collapsed and filtered to measure the absolute abundance of every unique TCRbeta CDR3 rearrangement. For each sample, productive Simpson clonality was calculated by taking the square root of Simpson's diversity index across productive rearrangements. In its TCRdb copy, this immuneACCESS table keeps in-frame sequences only and misses some clones. Where compared with another copy, unresolved V genes explain less than half of these, and the others have no known cause. Clonal size and the V and J genes are those of that table, whereas D and trimming came from the DNA. The sample table holds approximately 210,000 clones, of which over 70% were seen once. The top ten constitute 2.5% to 3.5% of the sample.

This clone was counted a single time. What this receptor recognizes is not known. Base quality data are lacking; no much larger clone is found one base away. The collaborating institutions used their own protocols to collect whole blood in K2EDTA tubes. For TCRbeta analysis, collaborator samples were shipped as frozen whole blood, as isolated PBMCs, or as DNA extracted from either sample type. The CDR3 starts with the cysteine, ends with the phenylalanine, and has 14 residues. Of the read, only the CDR3 DNA is kept; its 42 bases are in frame from base 1. Unmatched junction bases come to 3, with V trimmed by 2 bases and J by 8 bases. Sequences SGHTA (CDR1) and FQGNSA (CDR2) are obtained from the germline V gene.

This TCR came from a man aged 50-60 years with active or convalescent COVID-19. Sequenced: peripheral blood. The rearranged chain carries TRBV7-2 and TRBJ1-6; a stretch of 7 junction bases matches TRBD1. The CDR3 is CASSLRQGDSPLHF. Here is the DNA: TGTGCCAGCAGCTTAAGACAGGGAGATTCACCCCTCCACTTT.